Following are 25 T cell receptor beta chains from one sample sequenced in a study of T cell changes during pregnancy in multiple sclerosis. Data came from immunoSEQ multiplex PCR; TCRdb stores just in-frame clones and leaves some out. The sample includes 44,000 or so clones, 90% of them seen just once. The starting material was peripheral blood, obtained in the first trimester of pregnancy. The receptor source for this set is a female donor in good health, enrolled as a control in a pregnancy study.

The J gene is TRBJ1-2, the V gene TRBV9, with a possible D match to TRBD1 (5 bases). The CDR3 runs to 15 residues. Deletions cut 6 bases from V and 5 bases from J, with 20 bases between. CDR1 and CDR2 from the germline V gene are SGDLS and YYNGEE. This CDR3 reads CASTLRGMGDYGYTF. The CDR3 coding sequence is TGTGCCAGCACTTTACGGGGGATGGGGGATTATGGCTACACCTTC.

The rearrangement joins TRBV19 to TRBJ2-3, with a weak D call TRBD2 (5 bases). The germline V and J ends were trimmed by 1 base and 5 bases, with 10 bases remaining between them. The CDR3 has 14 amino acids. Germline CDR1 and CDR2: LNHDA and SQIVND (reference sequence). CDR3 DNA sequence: TGTGCCAGTAGTATAGGTGCCAGCGGAGATACGCAGTATTTT. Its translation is CASSIGASGDTQYF.

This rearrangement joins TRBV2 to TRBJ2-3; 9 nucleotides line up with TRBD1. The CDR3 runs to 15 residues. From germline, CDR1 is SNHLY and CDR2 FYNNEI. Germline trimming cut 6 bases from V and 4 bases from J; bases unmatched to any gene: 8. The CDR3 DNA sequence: TGTGCCAGCAGCGGCGGGACAGGGCTCCCAGATACGCAGTATTTT. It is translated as CASSGGTGLPDTQYF.

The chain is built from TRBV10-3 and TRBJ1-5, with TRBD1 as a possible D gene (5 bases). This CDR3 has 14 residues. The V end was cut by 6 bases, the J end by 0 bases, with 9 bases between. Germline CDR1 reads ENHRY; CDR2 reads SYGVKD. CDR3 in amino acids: CAISDSYSNQPQHF. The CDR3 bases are TGTGCCATCAGCGACAGTTATAGCAATCAGCCCCAGCATTTT.

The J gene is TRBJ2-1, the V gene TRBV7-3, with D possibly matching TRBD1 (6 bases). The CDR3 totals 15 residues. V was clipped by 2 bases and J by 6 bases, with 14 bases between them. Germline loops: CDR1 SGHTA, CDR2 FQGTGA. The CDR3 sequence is CASSLGQGIPNEQFF. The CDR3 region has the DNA TGTGCCAGCAGCTTAGGGCAGGGGATACCCAATGAGCAGTTCTTC.

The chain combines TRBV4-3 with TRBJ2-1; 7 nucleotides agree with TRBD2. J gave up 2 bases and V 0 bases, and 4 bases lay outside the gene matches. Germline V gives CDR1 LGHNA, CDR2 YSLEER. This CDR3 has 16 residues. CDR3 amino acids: CASSQERLAAYNEQFF. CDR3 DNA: TGCGCCAGCAGCCAAGAACGCCTAGCGGCCTACAATGAGCAGTTCTTC.

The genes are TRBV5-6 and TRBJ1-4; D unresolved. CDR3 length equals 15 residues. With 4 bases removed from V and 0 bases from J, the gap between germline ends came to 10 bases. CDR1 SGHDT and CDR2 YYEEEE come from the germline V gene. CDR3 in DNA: TGTGCCAGCAGCCCGAGGGTAGCAACTAATGAAAAACTGTTTTTT. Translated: CASSPRVATNEKLFF. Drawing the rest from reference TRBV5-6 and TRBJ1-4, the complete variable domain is DAGVTQSPTHLIKTRGQQVTLRCSPKSGHDTVSWYQQALGQGPQFIFQYYEEEERQRGNFPDRFSGHQFPNYSSELNVNALLLGDSALYLCASSPRVATNEKLFFGSGTQLSVL.

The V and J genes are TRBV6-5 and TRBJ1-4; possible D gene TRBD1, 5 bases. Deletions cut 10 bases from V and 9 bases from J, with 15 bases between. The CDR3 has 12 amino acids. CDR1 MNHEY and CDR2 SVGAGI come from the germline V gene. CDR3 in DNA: TGTGCCACGGGGGAGCCTCAGAAAAAACTGTTTTTT. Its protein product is CATGEPQKKLFF.

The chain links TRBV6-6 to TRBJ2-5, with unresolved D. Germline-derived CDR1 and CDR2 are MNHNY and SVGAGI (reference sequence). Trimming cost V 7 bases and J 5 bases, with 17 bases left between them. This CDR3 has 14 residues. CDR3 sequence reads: CASTHSNLPETQYF. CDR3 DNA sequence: TGTGCCAGCACCCACTCCAATCTCCCGGAGACCCAGTACTTC.

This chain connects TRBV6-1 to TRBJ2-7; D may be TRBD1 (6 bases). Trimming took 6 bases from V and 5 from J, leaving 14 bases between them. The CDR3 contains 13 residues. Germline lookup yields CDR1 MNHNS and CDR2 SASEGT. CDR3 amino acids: CASSERNRDEQYF. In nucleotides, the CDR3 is TGTGCCAGCAGCGAGCGCAACAGGGACGAGCAGTACTTC.

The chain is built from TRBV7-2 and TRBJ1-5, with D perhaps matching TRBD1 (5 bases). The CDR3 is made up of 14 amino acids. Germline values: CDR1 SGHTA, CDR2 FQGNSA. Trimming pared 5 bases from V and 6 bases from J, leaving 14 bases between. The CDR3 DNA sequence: TGTGCCAGCAGCCCCTACGGGGGAAGTCAGCCCCAGCATTTT. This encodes CASSPYGGSQPQHF.

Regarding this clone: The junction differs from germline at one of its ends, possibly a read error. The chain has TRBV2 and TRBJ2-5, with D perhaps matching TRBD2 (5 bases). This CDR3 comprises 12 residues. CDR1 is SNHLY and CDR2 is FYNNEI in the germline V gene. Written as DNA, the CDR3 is TGTGCCAGCAGATCGGATCTTGGGAGCTCGCACTTC. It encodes CASRSDLGSSHF.

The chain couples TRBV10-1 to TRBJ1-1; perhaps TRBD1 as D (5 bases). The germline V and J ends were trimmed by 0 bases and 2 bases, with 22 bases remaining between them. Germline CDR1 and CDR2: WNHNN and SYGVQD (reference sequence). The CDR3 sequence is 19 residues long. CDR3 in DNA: TGCGCCAGCAGTGAGTCGAAGTCCCCAGGGCGGCGGAGTAACACTGAAGCTTTCTTT. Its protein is CASSESKSPGRRSNTEAFF.

CDR3 in amino acids: CASSVDEAGVLYEQYF. DNA of the CDR3: TGTGCCAGCAGCGTAGATGAAGCGGGAGTCCTCTACGAGCAGTACTTC. The chain uses TRBV9 and TRBJ2-7, with 8 bases matching TRBD2. Trimming cost V 0 bases and J 3 bases; bases outside gene matches: 8. CDR1 and CDR2 from the germline V gene are SGDLS and YYNGEE. The CDR3 is 16 amino acids.

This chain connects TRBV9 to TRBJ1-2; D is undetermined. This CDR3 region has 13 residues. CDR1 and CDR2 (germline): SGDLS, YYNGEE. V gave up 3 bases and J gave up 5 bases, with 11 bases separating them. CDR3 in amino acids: CASSASGMYGYTF. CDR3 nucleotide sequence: TGTGCCAGCAGCGCCTCGGGAATGTATGGCTACACCTTC.

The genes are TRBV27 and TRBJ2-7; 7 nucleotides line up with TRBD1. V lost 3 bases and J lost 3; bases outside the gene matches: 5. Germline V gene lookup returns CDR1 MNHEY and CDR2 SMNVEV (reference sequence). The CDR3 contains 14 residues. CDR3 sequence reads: CASSFDPGGYEQYF. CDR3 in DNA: TGTGCCAGCAGTTTCGATCCAGGGGGCTACGAGCAGTACTTC.

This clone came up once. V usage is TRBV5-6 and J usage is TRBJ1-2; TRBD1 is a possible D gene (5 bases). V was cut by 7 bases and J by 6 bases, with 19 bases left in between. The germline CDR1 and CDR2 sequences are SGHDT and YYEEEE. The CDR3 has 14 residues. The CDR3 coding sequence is TGTGCCAGCCAACCCGGAGGAGGGGCCAATGGCTACACCTTC. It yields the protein CASQPGGGANGYTF.

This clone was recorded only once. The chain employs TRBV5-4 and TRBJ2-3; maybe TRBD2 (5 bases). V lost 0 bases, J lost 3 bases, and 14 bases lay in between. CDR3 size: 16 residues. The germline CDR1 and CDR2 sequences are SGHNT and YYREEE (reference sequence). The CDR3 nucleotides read TGTGCCAGCAGCTTGGAGCGGAGCCCCTCAACAGATACGCAGTATTTT. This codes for CASSLERSPSTDTQYF.

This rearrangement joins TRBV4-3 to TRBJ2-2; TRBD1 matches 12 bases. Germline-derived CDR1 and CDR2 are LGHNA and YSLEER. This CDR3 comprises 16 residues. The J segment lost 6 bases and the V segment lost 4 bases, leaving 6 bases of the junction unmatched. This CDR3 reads CASSLPGQGAPGELFF. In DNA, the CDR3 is TGCGCCAGCAGCCTCCCGGGACAGGGGGCCCCCGGGGAGCTGTTTTTT.

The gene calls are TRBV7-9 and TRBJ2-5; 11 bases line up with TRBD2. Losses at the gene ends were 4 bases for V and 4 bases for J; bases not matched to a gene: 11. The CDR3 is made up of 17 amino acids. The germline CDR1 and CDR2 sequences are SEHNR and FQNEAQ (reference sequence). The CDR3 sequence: CASSSSIAGGGGETQYF. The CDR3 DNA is TGTGCCAGCAGCTCCTCTATAGCGGGAGGGGGGGGAGAGACCCAGTACTTC.

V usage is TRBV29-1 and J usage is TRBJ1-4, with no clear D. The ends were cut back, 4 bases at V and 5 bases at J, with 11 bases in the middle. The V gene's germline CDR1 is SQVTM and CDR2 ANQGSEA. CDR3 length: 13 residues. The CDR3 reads CSVATTLNEKLFF. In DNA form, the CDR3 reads TGCAGCGTTGCGACGACATTAAATGAAAAACTGTTTTTT.

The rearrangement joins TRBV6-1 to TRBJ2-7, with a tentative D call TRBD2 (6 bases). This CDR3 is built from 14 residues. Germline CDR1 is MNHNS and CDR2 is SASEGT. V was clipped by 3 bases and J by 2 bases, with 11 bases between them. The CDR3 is CASSDMGGPYEQYF. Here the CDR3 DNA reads TGTGCCAGCAGTGATATGGGGGGTCCCTACGAGCAGTACTTC.

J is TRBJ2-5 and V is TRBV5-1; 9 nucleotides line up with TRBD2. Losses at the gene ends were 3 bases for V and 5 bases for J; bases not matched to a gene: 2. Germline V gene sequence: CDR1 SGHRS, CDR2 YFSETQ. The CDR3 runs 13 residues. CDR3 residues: CASSSGTSETQYF. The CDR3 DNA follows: TGCGCCAGCAGCTCGGGGACTAGCGAGACCCAGTACTTC.

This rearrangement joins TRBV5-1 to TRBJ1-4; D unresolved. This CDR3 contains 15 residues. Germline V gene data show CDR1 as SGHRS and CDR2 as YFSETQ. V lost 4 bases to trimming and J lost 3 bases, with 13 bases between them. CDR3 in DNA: TGCGCCAGCAGCCCTGAGGCAGCGGCTAATGAAAAACTGTTTTTT. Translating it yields CASSPEAAANEKLFF.

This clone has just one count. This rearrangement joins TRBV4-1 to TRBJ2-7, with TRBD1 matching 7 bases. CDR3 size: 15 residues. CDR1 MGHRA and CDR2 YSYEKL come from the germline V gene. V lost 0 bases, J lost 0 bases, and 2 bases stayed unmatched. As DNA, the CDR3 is TGCGCCAGCAGCCAAGATGACAGGGCCTCCTACGAGCAGTACTTC. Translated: CASSQDDRASYEQYF.